Following are 7 T cell receptor beta chains from one sample sequenced in a study of glioma-infiltrating T cells after dendritic cell vaccination. Time point reported: after dendritic cell vaccination, including at tumor progression/relapse. The protocol was immunoSEQ multiplex PCR, while the TCRdb copy is restricted to in-frame clones and leaves out a portion. This repertoire shows roughly 100,000 clones, nearly 90% found once; its top ten account for 2.7%. Here the sequenced sample was blood, taken after dendritic cell vaccination. These receptors came from a human donor with glioblastoma.

This clone appeared once. J is TRBJ1-1 and V is TRBV5-1; D gene unclear. The CDR3 loop spans 15 amino acids. Germline loops: CDR1 SGHRS, CDR2 YFSETQ. V was clipped by 0 bases and J by 6 bases, with 15 bases between them. The CDR3: CASSLEARGSAEAFF. The CDR3 nucleotides read TGCGCCAGCAGCTTGGAAGCTCGGGGTTCGGCTGAAGCTTTCTTT.

The V and J genes are TRBV19 and TRBJ1-3, with D uncertain. Germline CDR1 and CDR2: LNHDA and SQIVND (reference sequence). V gave up 7 bases and J gave up 3 bases, with 16 bases separating them. This CDR3 spans 15 amino acids. CDR3 in amino acids: CASKRSGSGGNTIYF. The CDR3 region has the DNA TGTGCCAGTAAGCGGTCAGGTAGCGGTGGAAACACCATATATTTT.

J is TRBJ2-1 and V is TRBV4-1, with TRBD2 as a possible D gene (6 bases). The ends were cut back, 0 bases at V and 6 bases at J, with 12 bases in the middle. The CDR3 runs to 15 residues. From germline, CDR1 is MGHRA and CDR2 YSYEKL. The CDR3 DNA follows: TGCGCCAGCAGCCAAGAACAAGCGGGTCCCAATGAGCAGTTCTTC. Translated: CASSQEQAGPNEQFF.

This chain connects TRBV2 to TRBJ2-7; perhaps TRBD2 as D (6 bases). This CDR3 region has 12 residues. Germline lookup yields CDR1 SNHLY and CDR2 FYNNEI. The V gene lost 7 bases and the J gene lost 6 bases, with 13 bases spanning the gap. The CDR3 nucleotides read TGTGCCAGCATTTGGGGAGGCCGCGAGCAGTACTTC. Translated, it gives CASIWGGREQYF.

The chain combines TRBV27 with TRBJ2-2; 13 bases line up with TRBD2. Germline CDR1 is MNHEY and CDR2 is SMNVEV (reference sequence). Trimming removed 5 bases from V and 3 bases from J; junction bases left unmatched: 3. The CDR3 loop spans 16 amino acids. CDR3 amino acids: CASSAGLAGYTGELFF. The CDR3 nucleotides are TGTGCCAGCAGTGCGGGACTAGCGGGGTACACCGGGGAGCTGTTTTTT.

V is TRBV5-8 and J is TRBJ2-7; TRBD1 matches at 7 bases. The CDR3 contains 15 residues. V shed 0 bases, J shed 2 bases, and the junction held 5 bases outside the gene matches. Germline lookup yields CDR1 SGHTS and CDR2 YDEGEE. The CDR3, as DNA: TGTGCCAGCAGCTTGGGACAGGGTCTTACCTACGAGCAGTACTTC. It is translated as CASSLGQGLTYEQYF. The full variable domain, in which reference TRBV5-8 and TRBJ2-7 provide the parts outside the CDR3, is EAGVTQSPTHLIKTRGQQATLRCSPISGHTSVYWYQQALGLGLQFLLWYDEGEERNRGNFPPRFSGRQFPNYSSELNVNALELEDSALYLCASSLGQGLTYEQYFGPGTRLTVT.

The chain employs TRBV5-1 and TRBJ1-1; D is uncertain. The CDR3 length is 14 residues. Germline-derived CDR1 and CDR2 are SGHRS and YFSETQ. V lost 1 base to trimming and J lost 2 bases, with 9 bases between them. CDR3 coding DNA: TGCGCCAGCAGCTTGCGCGATATAAACACTGAAGCTTTCTTT. It yields the protein CASSLRDINTEAFF.